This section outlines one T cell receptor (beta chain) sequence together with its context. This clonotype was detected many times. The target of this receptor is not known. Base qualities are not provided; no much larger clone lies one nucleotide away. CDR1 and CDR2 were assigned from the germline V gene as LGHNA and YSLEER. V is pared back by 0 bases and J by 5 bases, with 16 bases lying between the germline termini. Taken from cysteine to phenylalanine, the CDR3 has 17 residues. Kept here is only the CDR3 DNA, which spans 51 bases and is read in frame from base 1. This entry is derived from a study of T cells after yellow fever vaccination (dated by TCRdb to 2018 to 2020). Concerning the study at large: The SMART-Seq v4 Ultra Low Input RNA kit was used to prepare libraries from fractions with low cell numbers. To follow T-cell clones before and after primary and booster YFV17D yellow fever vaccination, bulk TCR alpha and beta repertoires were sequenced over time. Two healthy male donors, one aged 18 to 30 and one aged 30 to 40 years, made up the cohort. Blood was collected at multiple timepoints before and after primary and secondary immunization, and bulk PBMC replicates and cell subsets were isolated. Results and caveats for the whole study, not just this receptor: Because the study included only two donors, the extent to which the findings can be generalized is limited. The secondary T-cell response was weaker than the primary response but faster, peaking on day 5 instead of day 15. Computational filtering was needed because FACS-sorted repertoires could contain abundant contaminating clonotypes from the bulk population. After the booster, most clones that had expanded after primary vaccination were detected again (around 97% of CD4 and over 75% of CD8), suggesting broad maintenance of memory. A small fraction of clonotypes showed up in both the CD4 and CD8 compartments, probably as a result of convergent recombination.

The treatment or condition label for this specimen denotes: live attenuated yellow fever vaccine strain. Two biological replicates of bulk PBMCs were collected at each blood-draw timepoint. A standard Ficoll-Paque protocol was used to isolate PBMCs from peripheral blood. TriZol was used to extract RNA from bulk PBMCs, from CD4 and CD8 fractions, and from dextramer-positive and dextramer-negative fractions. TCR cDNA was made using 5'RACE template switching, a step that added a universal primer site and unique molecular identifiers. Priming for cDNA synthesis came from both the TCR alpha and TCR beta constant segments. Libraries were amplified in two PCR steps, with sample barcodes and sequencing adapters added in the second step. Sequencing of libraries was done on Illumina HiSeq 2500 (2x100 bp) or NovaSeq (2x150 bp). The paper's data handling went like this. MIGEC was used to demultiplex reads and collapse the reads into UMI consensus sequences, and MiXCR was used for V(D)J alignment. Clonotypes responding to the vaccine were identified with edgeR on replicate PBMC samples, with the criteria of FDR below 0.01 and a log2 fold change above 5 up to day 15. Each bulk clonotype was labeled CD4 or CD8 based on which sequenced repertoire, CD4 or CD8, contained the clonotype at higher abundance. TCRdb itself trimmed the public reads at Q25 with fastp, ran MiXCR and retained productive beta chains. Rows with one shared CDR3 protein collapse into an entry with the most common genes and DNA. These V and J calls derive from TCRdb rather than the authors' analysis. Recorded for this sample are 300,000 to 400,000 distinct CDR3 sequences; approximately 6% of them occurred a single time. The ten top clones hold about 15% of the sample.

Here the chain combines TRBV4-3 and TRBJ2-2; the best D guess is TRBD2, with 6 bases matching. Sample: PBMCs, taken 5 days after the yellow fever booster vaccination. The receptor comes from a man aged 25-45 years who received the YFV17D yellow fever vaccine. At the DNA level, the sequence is TGCGCCAGCAGCCAAGATCCCCCGCGGGGTGGGACCGGGGAGCTGTTTTTT. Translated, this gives CASSQDPPRGGTGELFF.